A single sample gave rise to the 12 T cell receptor beta chains below, sequenced in a study of blood T cell repertoires in COVID-19. Some clones are missing from TCRdb's copy, which holds only in-frame ones; the method was immunoSEQ multiplex PCR. Of about 260,000 clones listed, roughly 86% are singletons. Sequencing was performed on peripheral blood. These receptors were taken from a human donor in a cohort sampled during active COVID-19.

This clone was counted a few times. V and J are TRBV5-1 and TRBJ2-3; a weak D match, TRBD1 (5 bases). Trimming shortened V by 5 bases and J by 2 bases, and 12 bases separated the two germline ends. This CDR3 is 14 amino acids long. Germline CDR1 is SGHRS and CDR2 is YFSETQ. As DNA, the CDR3 is TGCGCCAGCAGGAAGGGGCAACTCACAGATACGCAGTATTTT. Its protein is CASRKGQLTDTQYF.

The gene calls are TRBV10-2 and TRBJ2-3; D is undetermined. CDR1 and CDR2 from the germline V gene are WSHSY and SAAADI. Trimming pared 4 bases from V and 0 bases from J, leaving 2 bases between. The CDR3 covers 12 residues. CDR3 sequence reads: CASSASTDTQYF. The CDR3 DNA reads as TGCGCCAGCAGTGCTAGCACAGATACGCAGTATTTT.

The rearrangement uses TRBV5-1 and TRBJ1-6; D call uncertain. Trimming shortened V by 0 bases and J by 3 bases, and 10 bases separated the two germline ends. The CDR3 sequence is 16 residues long. In germline, CDR1 is SGHRS, CDR2 YFSETQ. The CDR3 nucleotides are TGCGCCAGCAGCTTGGGGCAACCTGGCTATAATTCACCCCTCCACTTT. Translating it yields CASSLGQPGYNSPLHF.

The chain is built from TRBV25-1 and TRBJ2-5; possibly TRBD1 for D (5 bases). Germline V CDR1 and CDR2: MGHDK, SYGVNS. Trimming cost V 6 bases and J 3 bases, with 17 bases left between them. The CDR3 is made up of 15 amino acids. The CDR3 DNA is TGTGCCAGCAGCCCCTCTAGGGGTATCGAAGAGACCCAGTACTTC. It translates to CASSPSRGIEETQYF.

This chain joins TRBV27 and TRBJ2-3; a weak D match, TRBD1 (6 bases). CDR3 length equals 16 residues. In germline, CDR1 is MNHEY, CDR2 SMNVEV (reference sequence). V shed 0 bases and J shed 4 bases, with 14 bases lying between them. DNA for the CDR3: TGTGCCAGCAGTTTATCGGGGCAGGGACATGCAGATACGCAGTATTTT. It is translated as CASSLSGQGHADTQYF.

This clone appeared a few times. This chain uses TRBV4-2 with TRBJ1-3, with D hard to call. V shed 1 base and J shed 0 bases, with 13 bases lying between them. The CDR3 contains 17 residues. Germline V gene sequence: CDR1 LGHNA, CDR2 YNFKEQ. The CDR3 DNA reads as TGTGCCAGCAGCCAAGTCGGAGGTATGGCCTCTGGAAACACCATATATTTT. Encoded protein: CASSQVGGMASGNTIYF.

The chain carries TRBV5-4 and TRBJ2-7; tentative D call: TRBD2 (5 bases). The germline gives CDR1 SGHNT, CDR2 YYREEE (reference sequence). The CDR3 length is 16 residues. V was clipped by 4 bases and J by 2 bases, with 19 bases between them. The CDR3 sequence: CASSPVSGVGTYEQYF. CDR3 in DNA: TGTGCCAGCAGCCCCGTATCCGGGGTAGGGACCTACGAGCAGTACTTC.

This clone was picked up many times. This chain connects TRBV13 to TRBJ2-7; 8 positions agree with TRBD1. This CDR3 is 15 amino acids long. Germline V gene data show CDR1 as PRHDT and CDR2 as FYEKMQ (reference sequence). The junction had 6 bases not matched to a gene; V was cut back by 5 bases and J by 0 bases. The CDR3 protein is CASSRLGQASYEQYF. The CDR3 DNA is TGTGCCAGCAGCCGACTGGGACAGGCCTCCTACGAGCAGTACTTC.

The chain is built from TRBV18 and TRBJ2-7; D may be TRBD2 (6 bases). V gave up 1 base and J gave up 3 bases, with 10 bases separating them. Germline V CDR1 and CDR2: KGHSH, LQKENI. The CDR3 consists of 14 residues. CDR3 protein: CASSPRTGDYEQYF. CDR3 sequence (DNA): TGTGCCAGCTCACCACGAACGGGAGACTACGAGCAGTACTTC.

The chain carries TRBV5-6 and TRBJ1-1, with 8 bases identical to TRBD1. The CDR3 has 14 residues. Germline V gene lookup returns CDR1 SGHDT and CDR2 YYEEEE. V shed 2 bases and J 3 bases; nucleotides not matched to a gene: 3. The CDR3 coding sequence is TGTGCCAGCAGCTTCGACAGGGGCTACACTGAAGCTTTCTTT. It is translated as CASSFDRGYTEAFF.

About this clone: The same CDR3 is also encoded by other DNA sequences in this sample. The chain is built from TRBV28 and TRBJ2-7; D perhaps matches TRBD1 (6 bases). Trimming stripped 6 bases from V and 2 bases from J, with 8 bases between. The germline CDR1 and CDR2 sequences are MDHEN and SYDVKM. This CDR3 has 12 amino acids. CDR3 protein: CASRQGAYEQYF. The CDR3 DNA is TGTGCCAGCAGACAGGGTGCCTACGAGCAGTACTTC.

A single count supports this clone. In nucleotides, the CDR3 is TGCGCCAGCAGCCAAGTAGGAGGACAGGTCCATTATGGCTACACCTTC. Translated, it gives CASSQVGGQVHYGYTF. The chain couples TRBV4-1 to TRBJ1-2; 7 bases map to TRBD1. V shed 1 base, J shed 5 bases, and the junction held 10 bases outside the gene matches. Germline V gene sequence: CDR1 MGHRA, CDR2 YSYEKL. This CDR3 is 16 amino acids long.